The 13 T cell receptor beta chains below were found in one sample sequenced in a study of long-term antiretroviral therapy in people with HIV. The run of the v3.0 immunoSEQ assay was at survey level. Data came from immunoSEQ multiplex PCR; TCRdb stores just in-frame clones and leaves some out. The repertoire consists of some 17,000 clones, with roughly 80% occurring once and the leading ten covering about 15%. The specimen was unsorted PBMCs, collected about 2.5 years before starting antiretroviral therapy. Every receptor here comes from a woman aged 45-59 years with HIV.

This rearrangement joins TRBV5-8 to TRBJ1-3; no definite D call. This CDR3 spans 13 amino acids. Trimming took off 4 bases at V and 5 bases at J, with 10 bases between the two ends. Germline CDR1 and CDR2: SGHTS and YDEGEE. CDR3: CASSDGWRNTIYF. Written as DNA, the CDR3 is TGTGCCAGCAGCGATGGATGGAGAAACACCATATATTTT.

V usage is TRBV27 and J usage is TRBJ1-2; 8 bases are shared with TRBD1. CDR3 length: 17 residues. CDR1 is MNHEY and CDR2 is SMNVEV in the germline V gene (reference sequence). J was trimmed by 3 bases and V by 0 bases; bases with no gene match: 9. The DNA for the CDR3 is TGTGCCAGCAGTTTATCGTCGGGGGCAGGGGGCTACTATGGCTACACCTTC. Its protein product is CASSLSSGAGGYYGYTF.

V gene TRBV9 combines with J gene TRBJ2-3; D not resolved. Per the germline V gene, CDR1 is SGDLS and CDR2 is YYNGEE. V gave up 4 bases and J gave up 0 bases, with 9 bases separating them. The CDR3 covers 14 residues. The CDR3 loop is CASSPNDSTDTQYF. CDR3 DNA: TGTGCCAGCAGCCCGAACGACAGCACAGATACGCAGTATTTT.

The V and J genes are TRBV6-1 and TRBJ1-3; D is undetermined. Per the germline V gene, CDR1 is MNHNS and CDR2 is SASEGT. The V gene lost 3 bases and the J gene lost 2 bases, with 11 bases spanning the gap. This CDR3 comprises 15 residues. CDR3 nucleotides: TGTGCCAGCAGTGAGGAACCGGAGCCTGGAAACACCATATATTTT. Residues: CASSEEPEPGNTIYF.

The gene calls are TRBV6-5 and TRBJ2-7, with D perhaps assigned TRBD1 or TRBD2 (5 bases each). V was trimmed by 4 bases and J by 0 bases, leaving 13 bases between them. Germline V gene lookup returns CDR1 MNHEY and CDR2 SVGAGI. This CDR3 comprises 15 residues. CDR3 residues: CASSSRPGSSYEQYF. DNA of the CDR3: TGTGCCAGCAGTTCACGTCCAGGGAGCTCCTACGAGCAGTACTTC.

The chain recombines TRBV5-4 with TRBJ1-2, with 7 bases matching TRBD1. CDR1 is SGHNT, CDR2 YYREEE, per germline (reference sequence). Unmatched junction bases numbered 10, after V lost 4 bases and J lost 7 bases. The CDR3 is 14 amino acids. The CDR3 DNA reads as TGTGCCAGCAGCGATACTGACAGGGTCTCTGGCTACACCTTC. Translated, it gives CASSDTDRVSGYTF.

The CDR3 DNA reads as TGTGCCAGCAGCCTTCGAGGGAACACTGAAGCTTTCTTT. This encodes CASSLRGNTEAFF. The gene calls are TRBV27 and TRBJ1-1; no firm D call. Trimming removed 6 bases from V and 1 base from J, with 9 bases in between. This CDR3 comprises 13 residues. Germline V gives CDR1 MNHEY, CDR2 SMNVEV (reference sequence).

The CDR3 is CARSSLTGTNTGELFF. The CDR3 bases are TGTGCCAGAAGCTCGTTGACAGGGACAAACACCGGGGAGCTGTTTTTT. V and J are TRBV7-5 and TRBJ2-2; the table's D call TRBD1 went unverified against the DNA. TRBV7-5 is assigned pseudogene status. The CDR3 is 16 amino acids.

The V gene is TRBV4-2, the J gene TRBJ1-2; D gene ambiguous. From germline, CDR1 is LGHNA and CDR2 YNFKEQ. The CDR3 covers 13 residues. The V end lost 0 bases, the J end lost 5 bases, and 7 bases lay between the germline ends. CDR3 sequence: CASSQEWTYGYTF. Here the CDR3 DNA reads TGTGCCAGCAGCCAAGAGTGGACGTATGGCTACACCTTC.

This chain links TRBV7-2 with TRBJ1-2; 7 bases match TRBD1. Germline CDR1 SGHTA, CDR2 FQGNSA. J lost 6 bases, V lost 5 bases, and 6 bases had no gene match. The CDR3 length is 13 residues. The CDR3: CASSLGQEDGYTF. The CDR3 DNA sequence: TGTGCCAGCAGCCTAGGACAGGAAGATGGCTACACCTTC.

The gene calls are TRBV21-1 and TRBJ2-2; TRBD1 is taken as the D call from the table, unchecked against the DNA. TRBV21-1 is termed a pseudogene. The CDR3 contains 14 residues. The DNA for the CDR3 is TGTGCCAGCAACCCAACAGGGTCCACCGGGGAGCTGTTTTTT. Translated, it gives CASNPTGSTGELFF.

This chain connects TRBV6-1 to TRBJ2-2, with D possibly matching TRBD2 (6 bases). The V gene's germline CDR1 is MNHNS and CDR2 SASEGT. The CDR3 consists of 13 residues. The V end lost 7 bases, the J end lost 2 bases, and 8 bases lay between the germline ends. The CDR3 spells CASKEGNTGELFF. The CDR3 DNA sequence: TGTGCCAGCAAGGAGGGAAACACCGGGGAGCTGTTTTTT.

The J gene is TRBJ2-5, the V gene TRBV10-3; 7 bases are a match to TRBD1. The V and J ends lost 2 bases and 1 base, in that order; junction bases with no gene match: 4. The CDR3 is 15 amino acids. From germline, CDR1 is ENHRY and CDR2 SYGVKD. The CDR3 region is CAISELGDSQETQYF. The CDR3 DNA reads as TGTGCCATCAGTGAGCTAGGGGACAGCCAAGAGACCCAGTACTTC.